This TCR beta chain appears in the sequencing data of a study of blood T cell repertoires in COVID-19. Germline CDR1 is SGHNT and CDR2 is YYREEE (reference sequence). The CDR3 extends over 12 amino acids. V lost 3 bases, J lost 9 bases, and 13 bases lay in between. Sequencing used immunoSEQ multiplex PCR; TCRdb keeps in-frame clones, though not all of them. In the table there are around 91,000 clones, around 85% of which are singletons. Sequencing was performed on peripheral blood. The sequence was obtained from a human donor in a cohort sampled during active COVID-19. The rearrangement links TRBV5-4 to TRBJ2-7; possible D gene TRBD1, 5 bases. For the CDR3, the DNA is TGTGCCAGCAGCTCCAGGGATAAGGGGCAGTACTTC. Translated, it gives CASSSRDKGQYF. Looking up the rest from reference TRBV5-4 and TRBJ2-7 gives the full variable domain: ETGVTQSPTHLIKTRGQQVTLRCSSQSGHNTVSWYQQALGQGPQFIFQYYREEENGRGNFPPRFSGLQFPNYSSELNVNALELDDSALYLCASSSRDKGQYFGPGTRLTVT.